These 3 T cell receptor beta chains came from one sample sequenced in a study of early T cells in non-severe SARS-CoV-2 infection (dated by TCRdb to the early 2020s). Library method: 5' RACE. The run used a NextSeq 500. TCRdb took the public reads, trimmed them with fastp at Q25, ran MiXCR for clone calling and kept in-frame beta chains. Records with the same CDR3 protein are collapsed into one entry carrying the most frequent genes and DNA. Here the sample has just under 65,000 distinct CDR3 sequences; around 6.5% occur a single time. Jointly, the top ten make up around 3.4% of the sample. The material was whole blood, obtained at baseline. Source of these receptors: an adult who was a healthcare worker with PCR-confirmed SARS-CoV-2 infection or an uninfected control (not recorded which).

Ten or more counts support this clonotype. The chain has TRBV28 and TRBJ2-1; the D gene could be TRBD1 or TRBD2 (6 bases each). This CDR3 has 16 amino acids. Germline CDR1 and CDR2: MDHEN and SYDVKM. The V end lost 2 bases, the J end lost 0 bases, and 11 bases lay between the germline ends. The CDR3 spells CASSLGGGGSYNEQFF. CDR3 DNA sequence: TGTGCCAGCAGTTTAGGCGGAGGGGGCTCCTACAATGAGCAGTTCTTC.

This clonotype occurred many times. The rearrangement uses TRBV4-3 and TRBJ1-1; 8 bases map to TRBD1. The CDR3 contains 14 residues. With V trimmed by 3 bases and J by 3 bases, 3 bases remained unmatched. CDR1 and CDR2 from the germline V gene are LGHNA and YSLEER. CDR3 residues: CASSQADRDTEAFF. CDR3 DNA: TGCGCCAGCAGCCAGGCGGACAGGGACACTGAAGCTTTCTTT.

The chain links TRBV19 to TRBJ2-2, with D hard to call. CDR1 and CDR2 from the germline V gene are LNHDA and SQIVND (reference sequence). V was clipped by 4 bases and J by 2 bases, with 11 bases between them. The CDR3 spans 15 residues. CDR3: CASSNTARNTGELFF. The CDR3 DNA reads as TGTGCCAGTAGTAATACGGCCAGAAACACCGGGGAGCTGTTTTTT.